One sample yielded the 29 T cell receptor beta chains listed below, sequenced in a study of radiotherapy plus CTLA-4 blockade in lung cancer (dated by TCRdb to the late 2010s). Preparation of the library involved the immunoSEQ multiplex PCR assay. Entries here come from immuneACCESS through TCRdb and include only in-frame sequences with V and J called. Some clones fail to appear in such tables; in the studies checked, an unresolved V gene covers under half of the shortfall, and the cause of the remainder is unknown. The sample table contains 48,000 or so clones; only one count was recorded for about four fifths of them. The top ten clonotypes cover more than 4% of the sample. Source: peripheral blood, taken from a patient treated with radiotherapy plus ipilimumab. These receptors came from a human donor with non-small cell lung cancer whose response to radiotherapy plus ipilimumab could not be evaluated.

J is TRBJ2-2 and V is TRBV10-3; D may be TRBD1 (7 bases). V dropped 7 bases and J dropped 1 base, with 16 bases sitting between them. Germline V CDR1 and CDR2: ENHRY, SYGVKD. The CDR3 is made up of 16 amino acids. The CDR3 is CAIKEGTAQNTGELFF. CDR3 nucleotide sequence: TGTGCCATCAAGGAGGGGACAGCCCAGAACACCGGGGAGCTGTTTTTT.

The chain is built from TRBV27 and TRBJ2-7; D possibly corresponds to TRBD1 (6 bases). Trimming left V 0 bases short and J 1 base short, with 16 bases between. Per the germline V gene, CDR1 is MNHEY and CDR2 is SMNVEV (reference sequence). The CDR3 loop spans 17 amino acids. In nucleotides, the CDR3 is TGTGCCAGCAGTTTATCCGCAGGCAGGGGTGATTCCTACGAGCAGTACTTC. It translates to CASSLSAGRGDSYEQYF.

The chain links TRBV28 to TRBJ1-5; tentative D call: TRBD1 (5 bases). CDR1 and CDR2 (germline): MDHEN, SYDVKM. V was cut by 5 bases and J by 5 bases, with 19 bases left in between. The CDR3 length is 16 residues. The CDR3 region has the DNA TGTGCCAGCAGTCCACCCCCGACAGAAGAGTATCAGCCCCAGCATTTT. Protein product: CASSPPPTEEYQPQHF. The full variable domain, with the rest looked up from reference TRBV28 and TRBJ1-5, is DVKVTQSSRYLVKRTGEKVFLECVQDMDHENMFWYRQDPGLGLRLIYFSYDVKMKEKGDIPEGYSVSREKKERFSLILESASTNQTSMYLCASSPPPTEEYQPQHFGDGTRLSIL.

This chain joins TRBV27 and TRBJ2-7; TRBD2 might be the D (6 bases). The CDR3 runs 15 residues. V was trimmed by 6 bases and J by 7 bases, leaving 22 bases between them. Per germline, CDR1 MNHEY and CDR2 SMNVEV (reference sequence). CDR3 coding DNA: TGTGCCAGCAGGATAGGAGGGGTTGATGTTGGGGAGCAGTACTTC. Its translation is CASRIGGVDVGEQYF.

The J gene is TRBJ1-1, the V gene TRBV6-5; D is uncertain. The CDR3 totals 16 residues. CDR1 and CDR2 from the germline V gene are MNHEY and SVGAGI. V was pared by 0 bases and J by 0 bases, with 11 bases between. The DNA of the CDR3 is TGTGCCAGCAGTTACTCGTTAGGGAGCATGAACACTGAAGCTTTCTTT. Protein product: CASSYSLGSMNTEAFF.

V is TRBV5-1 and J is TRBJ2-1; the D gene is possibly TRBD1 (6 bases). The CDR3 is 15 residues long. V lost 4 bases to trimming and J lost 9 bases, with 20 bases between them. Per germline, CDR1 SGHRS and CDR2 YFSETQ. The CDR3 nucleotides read TGCGCCAGCAGCCCTGAGGGGGAACGGTTGGGTGAGCAGTTCTTC. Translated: CASSPEGERLGEQFF.

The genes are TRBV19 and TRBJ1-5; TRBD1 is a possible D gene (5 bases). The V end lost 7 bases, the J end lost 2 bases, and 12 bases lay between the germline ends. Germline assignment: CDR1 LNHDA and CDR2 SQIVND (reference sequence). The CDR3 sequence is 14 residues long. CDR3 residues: CASKVQGRNQPQHF. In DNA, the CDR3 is TGTGCCAGTAAGGTCCAGGGTCGCAATCAGCCCCAGCATTTT.

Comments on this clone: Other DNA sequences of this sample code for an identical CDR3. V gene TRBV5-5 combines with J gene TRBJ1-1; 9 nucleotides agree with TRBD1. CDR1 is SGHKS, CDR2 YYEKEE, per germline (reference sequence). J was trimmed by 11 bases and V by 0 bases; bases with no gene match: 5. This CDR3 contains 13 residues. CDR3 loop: CASSLGQGGGAFF. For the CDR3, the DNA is TGTGCCAGCAGCTTGGGACAGGGGGGTGGGGCTTTCTTT.

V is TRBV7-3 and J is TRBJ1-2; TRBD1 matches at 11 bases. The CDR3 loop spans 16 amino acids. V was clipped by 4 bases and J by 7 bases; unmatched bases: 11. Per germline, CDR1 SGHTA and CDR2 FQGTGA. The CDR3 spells CASSSAPGQGERGYTF. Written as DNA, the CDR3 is TGTGCCAGCAGCTCAGCCCCGGGACAGGGGGAACGTGGCTACACCTTC.

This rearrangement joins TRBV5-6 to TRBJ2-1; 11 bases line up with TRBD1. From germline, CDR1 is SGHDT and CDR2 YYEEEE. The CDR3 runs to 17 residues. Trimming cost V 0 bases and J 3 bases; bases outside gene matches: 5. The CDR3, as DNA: TGTGCCAGCAGCTTGGTCGGAGGGACAGGGGGCTACAATGAGCAGTTCTTC. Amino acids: CASSLVGGTGGYNEQFF.

The CDR3 DNA reads TGTGCCAGCAGCCGAGTTATCGAGTCCTACGAGCAGTACTTC. Its translation is CASSRVIESYEQYF. V is TRBV4-2 and J is TRBJ2-7; D gene ambiguous. CDR1 LGHNA and CDR2 YNFKEQ come from the germline V gene. CDR3 length: 14 residues. Trimming took 4 bases from V and 1 from J, leaving 11 bases between them.

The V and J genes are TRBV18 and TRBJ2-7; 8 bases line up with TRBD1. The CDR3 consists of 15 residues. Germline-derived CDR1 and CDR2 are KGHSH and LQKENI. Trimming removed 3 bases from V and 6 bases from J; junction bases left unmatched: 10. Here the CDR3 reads CASSPIGTGIAEQYF. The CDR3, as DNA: TGTGCCAGCTCACCGATCGGGACAGGCATCGCCGAGCAGTACTTC.

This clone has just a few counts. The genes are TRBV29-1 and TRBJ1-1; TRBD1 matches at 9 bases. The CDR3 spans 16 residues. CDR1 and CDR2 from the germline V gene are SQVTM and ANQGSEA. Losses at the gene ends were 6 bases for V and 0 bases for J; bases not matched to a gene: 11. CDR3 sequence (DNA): TGCAGCGTAGAGGGACTAACAGGGGGCATGAACACTGAAGCTTTCTTT. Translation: CSVEGLTGGMNTEAFF.

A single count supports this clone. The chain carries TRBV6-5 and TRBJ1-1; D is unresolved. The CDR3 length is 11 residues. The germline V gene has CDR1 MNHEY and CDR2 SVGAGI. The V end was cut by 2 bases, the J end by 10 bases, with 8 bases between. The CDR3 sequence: CASSYGLIAFF. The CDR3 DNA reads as TGTGCCAGCAGTTACGGCTTAATAGCTTTCTTT.

This chain's CDR3 is CASSEDGRYTEAFF. The CDR3 bases are TGTGCCAGCAGTGAGGACGGGAGATACACTGAAGCTTTCTTT. The J gene is TRBJ1-1, the V gene TRBV6-1; no reliable D call. V lost 3 bases to trimming and J lost 3 bases, with 11 bases between them. Germline CDR1 and CDR2: MNHNS and SASEGT. The CDR3 is made up of 14 amino acids.

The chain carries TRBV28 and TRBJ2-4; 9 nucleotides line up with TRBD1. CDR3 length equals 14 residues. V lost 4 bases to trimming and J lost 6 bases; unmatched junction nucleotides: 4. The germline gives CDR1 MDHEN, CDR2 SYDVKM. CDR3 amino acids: CASSSRQGVNIQYF. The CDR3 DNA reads TGTGCCAGCAGTTCTCGACAGGGGGTAAACATTCAGTACTTC.

DNA for the CDR3: TGTGCCAGCAGTCCCCGCTCTGGAAACACCATATATTTT. This codes for CASSPRSGNTIYF. V usage is TRBV13 and J usage is TRBJ1-3; D remains ambiguous. Germline values: CDR1 PRHDT, CDR2 FYEKMQ (reference sequence). The CDR3 covers 13 residues. Between the trimmed V and J ends, which lost 6 bases and 0 bases, there was a span of 6 bases.

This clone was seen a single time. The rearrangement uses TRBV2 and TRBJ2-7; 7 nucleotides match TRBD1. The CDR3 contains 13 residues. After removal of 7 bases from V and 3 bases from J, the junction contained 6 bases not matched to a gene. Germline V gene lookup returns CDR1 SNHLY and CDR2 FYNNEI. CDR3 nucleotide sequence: TGTGCCAGCAAATGGGGACAGAGCTACGAGCAGTACTTC. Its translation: CASKWGQSYEQYF.

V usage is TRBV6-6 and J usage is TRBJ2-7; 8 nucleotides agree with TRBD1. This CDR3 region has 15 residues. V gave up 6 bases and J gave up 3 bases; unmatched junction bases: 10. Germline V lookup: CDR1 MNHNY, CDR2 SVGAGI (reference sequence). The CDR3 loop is CASSISVDRVYEQYF. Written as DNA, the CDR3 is TGTGCCAGCAGCATTAGTGTGGACAGGGTCTACGAGCAGTACTTC.

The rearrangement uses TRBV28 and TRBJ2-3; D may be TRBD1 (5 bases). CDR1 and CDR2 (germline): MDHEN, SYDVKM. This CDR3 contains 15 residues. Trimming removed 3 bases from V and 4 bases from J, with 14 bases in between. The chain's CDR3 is CASSFARAHPDTQYF. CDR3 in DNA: TGTGCCAGCAGTTTCGCCAGGGCTCATCCAGATACGCAGTATTTT. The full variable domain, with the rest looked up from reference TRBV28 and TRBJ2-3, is DVKVTQSSRYLVKRTGEKVFLECVQDMDHENMFWYRQDPGLGLRLIYFSYDVKMKEKGDIPEGYSVSREKKERFSLILESASTNQTSMYLCASSFARAHPDTQYFGPGTRLTVL.

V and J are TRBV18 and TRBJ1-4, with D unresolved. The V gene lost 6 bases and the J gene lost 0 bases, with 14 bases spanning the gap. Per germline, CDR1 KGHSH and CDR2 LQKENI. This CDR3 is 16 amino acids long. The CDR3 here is CASSPGLDATNEKLFF. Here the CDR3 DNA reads TGTGCCAGCTCTCCAGGTCTAGACGCAACTAATGAAAAACTGTTTTTT.

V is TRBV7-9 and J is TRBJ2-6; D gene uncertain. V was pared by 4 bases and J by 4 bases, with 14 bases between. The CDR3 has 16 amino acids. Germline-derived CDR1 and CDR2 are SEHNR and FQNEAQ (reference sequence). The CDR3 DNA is TGTGCCAGCAGCTCGTTGGCGGTTTTAGGGGCCAACGTCCTGACTTTC. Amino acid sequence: CASSSLAVLGANVLTF. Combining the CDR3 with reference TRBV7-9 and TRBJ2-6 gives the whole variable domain DTGVSQNPRHKITKRGQNVTFRCDPISEHNRLYWYRQTLGQGPEFLTYFQNEAQLEKSRLLSDRFSAERPKGSFSTLEIQRTEQGDSAMYLCASSSLAVLGANVLTFGAGSRLTVL.

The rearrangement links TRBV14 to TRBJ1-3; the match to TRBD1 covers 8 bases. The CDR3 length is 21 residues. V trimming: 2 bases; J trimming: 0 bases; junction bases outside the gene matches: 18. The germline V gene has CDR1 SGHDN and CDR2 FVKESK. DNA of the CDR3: TGTGCCAGCAGCCAACGTTCCCGGACAGGGCCAATACTCCGCTCTGGAAACACCATATATTTT. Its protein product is CASSQRSRTGPILRSGNTIYF.

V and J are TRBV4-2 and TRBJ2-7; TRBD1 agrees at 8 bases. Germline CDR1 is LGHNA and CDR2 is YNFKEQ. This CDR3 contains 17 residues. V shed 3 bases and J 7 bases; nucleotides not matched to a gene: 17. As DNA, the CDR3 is TGTGCCAGCAGCCAGGTAGGACAGGGAATCCAGTCTACAGAGCAGTACTTC. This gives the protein CASSQVGQGIQSTEQYF.

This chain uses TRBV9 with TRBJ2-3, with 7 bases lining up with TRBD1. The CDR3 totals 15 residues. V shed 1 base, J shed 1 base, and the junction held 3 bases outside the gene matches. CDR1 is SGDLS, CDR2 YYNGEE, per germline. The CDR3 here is CASSVSGGGTDTQYF. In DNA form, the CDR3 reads TGTGCCAGCAGCGTATCAGGGGGAGGCACAGATACGCAGTATTTT. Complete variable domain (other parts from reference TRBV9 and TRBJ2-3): DSGVTQTPKHLITATGQRVTLRCSPRSGDLSVYWYQQSLDQGLQFLIQYYNGEERAKGNILERFSAQQFPDLHSELNLSSLELGDSALYFCASSVSGGGTDTQYFGPGTRLTVL.

The CDR3 DNA sequence: TGTGCCAGCAGTTTGGGCCCTTCAGGGCAGAATGAGCAGTTCTTC. This sequence encodes CASSLGPSGQNEQFF. V gene TRBV28 combines with J gene TRBJ2-1, with D possibly matching TRBD1 (5 bases). CDR3 length: 15 residues. V was pared by 3 bases and J by 7 bases, with 16 bases between. Germline-derived CDR1 and CDR2 are MDHEN and SYDVKM.

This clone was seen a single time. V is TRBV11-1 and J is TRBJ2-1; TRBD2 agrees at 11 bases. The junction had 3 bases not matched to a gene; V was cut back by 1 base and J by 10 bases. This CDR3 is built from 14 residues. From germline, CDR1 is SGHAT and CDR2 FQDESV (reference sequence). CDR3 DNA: TGTGCCAGCAGCTTAGGACTAGCGGGAATCGAGCAGTTCTTC. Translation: CASSLGLAGIEQFF.

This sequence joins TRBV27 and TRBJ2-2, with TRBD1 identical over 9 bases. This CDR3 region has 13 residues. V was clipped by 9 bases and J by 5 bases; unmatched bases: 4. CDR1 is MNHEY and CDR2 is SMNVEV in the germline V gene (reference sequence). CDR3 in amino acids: CARQGARTGELFF. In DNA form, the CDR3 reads TGTGCCAGACAGGGGGCCAGAACCGGGGAGCTGTTTTTT.

CDR3: CASSFGTDTYEQYF. In DNA form, the CDR3 reads TGTGCCAGCAGTTTCGGGACAGACACCTACGAGCAGTACTTC. This sequence joins TRBV28 and TRBJ2-7; 7 nucleotides align to TRBD1. This CDR3 spans 14 amino acids. V gave up 3 bases and J gave up 2 bases; unmatched junction bases: 4. Germline CDR1 and CDR2: MDHEN and SYDVKM. Combining the CDR3 with reference TRBV28 and TRBJ2-7 gives the whole variable domain DVKVTQSSRYLVKRTGEKVFLECVQDMDHENMFWYRQDPGLGLRLIYFSYDVKMKEKGDIPEGYSVSREKKERFSLILESASTNQTSMYLCASSFGTDTYEQYFGPGTRLTVT.